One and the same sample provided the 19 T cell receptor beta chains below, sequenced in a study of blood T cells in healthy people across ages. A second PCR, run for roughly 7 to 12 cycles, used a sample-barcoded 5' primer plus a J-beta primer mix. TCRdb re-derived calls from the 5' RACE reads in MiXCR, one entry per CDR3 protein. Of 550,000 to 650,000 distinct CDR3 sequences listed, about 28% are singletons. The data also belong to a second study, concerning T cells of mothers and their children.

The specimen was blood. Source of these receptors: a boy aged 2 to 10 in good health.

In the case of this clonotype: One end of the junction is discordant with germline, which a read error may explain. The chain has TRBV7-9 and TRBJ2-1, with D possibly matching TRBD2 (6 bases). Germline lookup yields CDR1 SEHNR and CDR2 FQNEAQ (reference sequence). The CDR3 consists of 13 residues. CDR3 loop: CASSLSGLDEQFF. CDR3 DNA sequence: TGTGCCAGCAGCTTGAGCGGGTTGGATGAACAGTTCTTC.

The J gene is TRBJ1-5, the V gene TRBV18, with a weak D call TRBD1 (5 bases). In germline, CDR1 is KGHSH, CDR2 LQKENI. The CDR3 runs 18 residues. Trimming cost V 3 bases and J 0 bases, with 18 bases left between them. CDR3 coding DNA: TGTGCCAGCTCACCCGGAGCAGGGCAGGGTTATAGCAATCAGCCCCAGCATTTT. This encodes CASSPGAGQGYSNQPQHF.

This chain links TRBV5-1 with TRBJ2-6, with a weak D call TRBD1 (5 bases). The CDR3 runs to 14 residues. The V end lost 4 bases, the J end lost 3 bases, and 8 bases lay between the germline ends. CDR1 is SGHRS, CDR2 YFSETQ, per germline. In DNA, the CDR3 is TGCGCCAGCAGCGACACAGGTGGGGCCAACGTCCTGACTTTC. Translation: CASSDTGGANVLTF.

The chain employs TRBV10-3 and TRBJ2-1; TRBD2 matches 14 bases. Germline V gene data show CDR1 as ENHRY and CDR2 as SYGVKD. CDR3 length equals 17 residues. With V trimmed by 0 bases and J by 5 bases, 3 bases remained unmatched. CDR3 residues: CAISESRGLAGDNEQFF. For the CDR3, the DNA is TGTGCCATCAGTGAGTCGAGGGGACTAGCGGGAGACAATGAGCAGTTCTTC.

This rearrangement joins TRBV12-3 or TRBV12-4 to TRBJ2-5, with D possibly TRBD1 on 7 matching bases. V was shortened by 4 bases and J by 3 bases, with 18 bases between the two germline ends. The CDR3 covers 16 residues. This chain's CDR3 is CASSSTGGGGKETQYF. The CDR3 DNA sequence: TGTGCCAGCAGTTCGACCGGAGGGGGCGGTAAAGAGACCCAGTACTTC.

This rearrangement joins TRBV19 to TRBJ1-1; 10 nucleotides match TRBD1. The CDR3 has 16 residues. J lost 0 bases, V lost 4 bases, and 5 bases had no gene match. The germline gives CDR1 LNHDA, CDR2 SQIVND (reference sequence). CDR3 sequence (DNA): TGTGCCAGTAGTAGGACAGGGGGAATGGTGAACACTGAAGCTTTCTTT. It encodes CASSRTGGMVNTEAFF.

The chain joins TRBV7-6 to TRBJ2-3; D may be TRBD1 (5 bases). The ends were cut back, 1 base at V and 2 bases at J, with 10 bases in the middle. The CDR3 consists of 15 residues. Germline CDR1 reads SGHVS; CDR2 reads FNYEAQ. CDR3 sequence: CASSLEVGHTDTQYF. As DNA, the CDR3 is TGTGCCAGCAGCTTAGAAGTGGGGCACACAGATACGCAGTATTTT.

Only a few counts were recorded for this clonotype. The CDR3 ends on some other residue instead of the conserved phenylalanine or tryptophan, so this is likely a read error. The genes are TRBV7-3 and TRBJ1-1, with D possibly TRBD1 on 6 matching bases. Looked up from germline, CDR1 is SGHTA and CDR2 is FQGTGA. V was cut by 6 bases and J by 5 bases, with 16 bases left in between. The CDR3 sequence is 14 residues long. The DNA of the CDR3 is TGTGCCAGCAGTGAATTGGACAGACTTACTGAAGCTTTCTCT. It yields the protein CASSELDRLTEAFS.

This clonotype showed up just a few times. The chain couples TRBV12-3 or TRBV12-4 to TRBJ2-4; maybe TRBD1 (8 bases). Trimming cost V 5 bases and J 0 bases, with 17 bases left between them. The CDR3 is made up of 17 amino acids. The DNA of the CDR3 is TGTGCCAGCAGTAGCGGGGACAGGTCCTTAGCCAAAAACATTCAGTACTTC. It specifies CASSSGDRSLAKNIQYF.

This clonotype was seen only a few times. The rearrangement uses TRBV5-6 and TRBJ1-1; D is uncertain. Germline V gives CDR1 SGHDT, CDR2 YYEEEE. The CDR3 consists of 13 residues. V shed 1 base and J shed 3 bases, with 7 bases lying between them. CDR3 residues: CASSLMMDTEAFF. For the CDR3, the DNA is TGTGCCAGCAGCTTGATGATGGACACTGAAGCTTTCTTT. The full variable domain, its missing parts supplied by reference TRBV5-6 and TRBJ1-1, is DAGVTQSPTHLIKTRGQQVTLRCSPKSGHDTVSWYQQALGQGPQFIFQYYEEEERQRGNFPDRFSGHQFPNYSSELNVNALLLGDSALYLCASSLMMDTEAFFGQGTRLTVV.

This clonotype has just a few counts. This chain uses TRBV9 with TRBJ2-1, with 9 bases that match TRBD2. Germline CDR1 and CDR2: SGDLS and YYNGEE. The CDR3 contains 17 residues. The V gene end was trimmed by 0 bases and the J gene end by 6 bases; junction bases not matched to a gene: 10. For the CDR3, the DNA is TGTGCCAGCAGCGTAGTAGGGGCGGGAGGGCCGCTCAATGAGCAGTTCTTC. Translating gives CASSVVGAGGPLNEQFF.

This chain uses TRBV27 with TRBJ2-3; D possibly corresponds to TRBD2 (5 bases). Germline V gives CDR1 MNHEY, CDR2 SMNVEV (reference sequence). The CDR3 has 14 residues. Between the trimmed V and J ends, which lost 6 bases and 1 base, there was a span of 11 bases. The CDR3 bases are TGTGCCAGCAGAAGCGGAGCGGGCACAGATACGCAGTATTTT. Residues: CASRSGAGTDTQYF.

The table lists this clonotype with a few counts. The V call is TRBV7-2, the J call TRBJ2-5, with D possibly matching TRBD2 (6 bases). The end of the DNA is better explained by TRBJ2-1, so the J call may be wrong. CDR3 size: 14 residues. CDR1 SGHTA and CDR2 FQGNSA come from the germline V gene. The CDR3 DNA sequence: TGTGCCAGCAGCTTCGGAGGGGCTTACAATGAGCAGTTCTTC. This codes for CASSFGGAYNEQFF.

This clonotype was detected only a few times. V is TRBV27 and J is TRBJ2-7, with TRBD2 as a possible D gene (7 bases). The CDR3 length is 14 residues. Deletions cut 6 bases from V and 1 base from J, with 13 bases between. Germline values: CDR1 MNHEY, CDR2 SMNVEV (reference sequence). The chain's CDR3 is CASSPQGGSYEQYF. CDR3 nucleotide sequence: TGTGCCAGCAGCCCACAGGGAGGGTCCTACGAGCAGTACTTC.

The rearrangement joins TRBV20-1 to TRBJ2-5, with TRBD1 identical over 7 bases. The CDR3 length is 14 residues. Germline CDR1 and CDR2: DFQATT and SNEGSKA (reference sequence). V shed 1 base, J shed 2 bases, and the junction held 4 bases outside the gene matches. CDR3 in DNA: TGCAGTGCTAGAGGTGGCAGGGGGCAAGAGACCCAGTACTTC. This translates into CSARGGRGQETQYF.

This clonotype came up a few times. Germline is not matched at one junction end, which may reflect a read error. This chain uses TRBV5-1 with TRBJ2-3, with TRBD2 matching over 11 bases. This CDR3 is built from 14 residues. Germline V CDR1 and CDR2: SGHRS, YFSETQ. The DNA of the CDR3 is TGCGCCAGCAGCCCCGGGACTAGCGGTAATACGCGGTATTTT. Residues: CASSPGTSGNTRYF.

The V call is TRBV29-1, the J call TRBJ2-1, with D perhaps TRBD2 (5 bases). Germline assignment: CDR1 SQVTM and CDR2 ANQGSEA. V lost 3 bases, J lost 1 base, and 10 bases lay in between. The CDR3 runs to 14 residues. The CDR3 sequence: CSVEVAYSYNEQFF. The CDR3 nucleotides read TGCAGCGTTGAGGTAGCGTATTCCTACAATGAGCAGTTCTTC.

The CDR3 sequence: CASSQGRGSGSPLHF. CDR3 coding DNA: TGTGCCAGCAGCCAAGGTCGGGGTTCGGGTTCACCCCTCCACTTT. The gene calls are TRBV14 and TRBJ1-6; D is uncertain. Trimming removed 1 base at V and 9 bases at J, with 13 bases between. The CDR3 has 15 residues. Germline CDR1 reads SGHDN; CDR2 reads FVKESK.

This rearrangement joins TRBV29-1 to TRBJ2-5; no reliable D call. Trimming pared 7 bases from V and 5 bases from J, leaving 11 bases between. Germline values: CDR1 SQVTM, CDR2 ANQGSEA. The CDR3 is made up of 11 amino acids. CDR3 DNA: TGCAGCGCCCTCTTGGGGGAGACCCAGTACTTC. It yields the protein CSALLGETQYF.